One sample yielded the 18 T cell receptor beta chains listed below, sequenced in a study of T cells in Graves' hyperthyroidism and ophthalmopathy. TCR beta CDR3 regions were amplified from RNA transcripts. The HTBI primer set drove a first-round RT-PCR of the TCR CDR3. TCRdb processed the multiplex PCR reads anew with MiXCR; each CDR3 protein has one entry. The sample lists more than 20,000 distinct CDR3 sequences, approximately 54% occurring once. The sample taken for sequencing was blood. These receptors originate from a woman aged 40-49 years with Graves' hyperthyroidism that later progressed to Graves' ophthalmopathy.

The chain combines TRBV19 with TRBJ1-2, with D maybe TRBD1 (6 bases). CDR3 size: 13 residues. V shed 4 bases and J shed 5 bases, with 11 bases lying between them. CDR1 and CDR2 (germline): LNHDA, SQIVND (reference sequence). CDR3 DNA sequence: TGTGCCAGTAGTACCACAGGGATTTATGGCTACACCTTC. As protein: CASSTTGIYGYTF.

The V gene is TRBV20-1, the J gene TRBJ2-3, with D perhaps matching TRBD2 (6 bases). Germline CDR1 DFQATT, CDR2 SNEGSKA (reference sequence). The germline V and J ends were trimmed by 1 base and 2 bases, with 7 bases remaining between them. The CDR3 contains 13 residues. CDR3 amino acids: CSARAGVTDTQYF. In DNA form, the CDR3 reads TGCAGTGCTAGAGCGGGAGTCACAGATACGCAGTATTTT.

V usage is TRBV5-8 and J usage is TRBJ2-2; perhaps TRBD2 as D (5 bases). The CDR3 is made up of 17 amino acids. Germline V gene sequence: CDR1 SGHTS, CDR2 YDEGEE. V dropped 4 bases and J dropped 1 base, with 17 bases sitting between them. The DNA of the CDR3 is TGTGCCAGCAGCCTGCGCGGGCAGCGGCTGAACACCGGGGAGCTGTTTTTT. Translation: CASSLRGQRLNTGELFF.

The chain couples TRBV13 to TRBJ2-3, with D uncertain. The V gene's germline CDR1 is PRHDT and CDR2 FYEKMQ (reference sequence). CDR3 length equals 13 residues. V shed 5 bases and J shed 2 bases, with 8 bases lying between them. CDR3: CASSTTATDTQYF. The CDR3 DNA sequence: TGTGCCAGCAGCACGACTGCCACAGATACGCAGTATTTT. Using reference TRBV13 and TRBJ2-3 for the parts outside the CDR3, the full variable domain is AAGVIQSPRHLIKEKRETATLKCYPIPRHDTVYWYQQGPGQDPQFLISFYEKMQSDKGSIPDRFSAQQFSDYHSELNMSSLELGDSALYFCASSTTATDTQYFGPGTRLTVL.

This clonotype came up a few times. The genes are TRBV29-1 and TRBJ1-1; no reliable D call. CDR1 is SQVTM, CDR2 ANQGSEA, per germline. CDR3 size: 11 residues. V was trimmed by 4 bases and J by 0 bases, leaving 3 bases between them. DNA for the CDR3: TGCAGCGTTGGGCTGAACACTGAAGCTTTCTTT. Amino acid sequence: CSVGLNTEAFF. Complete variable domain (other parts from reference TRBV29-1 and TRBJ1-1): SAVISQKPSRDICQRGTSLTIQCQVDSQVTMMFWYRQQPGQSLTLIATANQGSEATYESGFVIDKFPISRPNLTFSTLTVSNMSPEDSSIYLCSVGLNTEAFFGQGTRLTVV.

This rearrangement joins TRBV6-5 to TRBJ2-1; 12 nucleotides align to TRBD1. Germline-derived CDR1 and CDR2 are MNHEY and SVGAGI. This CDR3 region has 13 residues. V lost 6 bases and J lost 10; bases outside the gene matches: 4. In DNA, the CDR3 is TGTGCCAGCAGGGGACAGGGGGCGGCGGAGCAGTTCTTC. The encoded protein is CASRGQGAAEQFF.

CDR3 DNA: TGTGCCAGCAGCCGGGGACAGGGGGCGACGGAGACCCAGTACTTC. Its translation: CASSRGQGATETQYF. V is TRBV7-2 and J is TRBJ2-5, with 12 bases matching TRBD1. Trimming removed 5 bases from V and 5 bases from J; junction bases left unmatched: 6. Germline V lookup: CDR1 SGHTA, CDR2 FQGNSA. The CDR3 has 15 amino acids.

This CDR3 is CASSHGANYEQYF. The CDR3 DNA is TGTGCCAGCAGCCATGGAGCGAACTACGAGCAGTACTTC. The chain links TRBV2 to TRBJ2-7; no definite D call. The CDR3 runs to 13 residues. Germline V lookup: CDR1 SNHLY, CDR2 FYNNEI. Deletions cut 6 bases from V and 3 bases from J, with 12 bases between. Based on the CDR3 plus reference TRBV2 and TRBJ2-7, the full variable domain is EPEVTQTPSHQVTQMGQEVILRCVPISNHLYFYWYRQILGQKVEFLVSFYNNEISEKSEIFDDQFSVERPDGSNFTLKIRSTKLEDSAMYFCASSHGANYEQYFGPGTRLTVT.

V gene TRBV7-9 combines with J gene TRBJ1-2; D possibly corresponds to TRBD1 (6 bases). V was cut by 0 bases and J by 3 bases, with 8 bases left in between. The CDR3 runs to 14 residues. CDR1 is SEHNR, CDR2 FQNEAQ, per germline (reference sequence). The CDR3 bases are TGTGCCAGCAGCTTAGCAGGGGGTCACTATGGCTACACCTTC. It is translated as CASSLAGGHYGYTF.

This clonotype was observed many times. This rearrangement joins TRBV6-5 to TRBJ2-2; 8 positions agree with TRBD1. Trimming removed 5 bases from V and 5 bases from J; junction bases left unmatched: 7. There are 15 residues in the CDR3. From germline, CDR1 is MNHEY and CDR2 SVGAGI. This chain's CDR3 is CASSRRQGRTGELFF. CDR3 nucleotides: TGTGCCAGCAGTCGCAGACAGGGGAGAACCGGGGAGCTGTTTTTT.

This clonotype was detected only a few times. The rearrangement links TRBV9 to TRBJ2-7; the D gene is possibly TRBD2 (6 bases). The CDR3 extends over 14 amino acids. CDR1 and CDR2 from the germline V gene are SGDLS and YYNGEE. The V end lost 4 bases, the J end lost 7 bases, and 18 bases lay between the germline ends. The CDR3 reads CASSLRLVGGEQYF. For the CDR3, the DNA is TGTGCCAGCAGCCTTCGACTAGTTGGGGGAGAGCAGTACTTC.

Many counts were recorded for this clonotype. The rearrangement uses TRBV5-1 and TRBJ2-1; D not resolved. The CDR3 extends over 12 amino acids. In germline, CDR1 is SGHRS, CDR2 YFSETQ. V was cut by 3 bases and J by 10 bases, with 11 bases left in between. The CDR3 nucleotides read TGCGCCAGCAGCTCGACCCGTCGAGAGCAGTTCTTC. This translates into CASSSTRREQFF.

The rearrangement links TRBV24-1 to TRBJ2-1; D is ambiguous. Trimming cost V 5 bases and J 8 bases, with 12 bases left between them. This CDR3 comprises 13 residues. Germline V gene lookup returns CDR1 KGHDR and CDR2 SFDVKD. The CDR3 region has the DNA TGTGCCACCAGTGGTCCTAATCTCTATGAGCAGTTCTTC. Residues: CATSGPNLYEQFF.

V usage is TRBV7-8 and J usage is TRBJ1-5; the D gene is possibly TRBD1 (5 bases). The CDR3 extends over 14 amino acids. With 5 bases removed from V and 3 bases from J, the gap between germline ends came to 11 bases. Germline V lookup: CDR1 SGHVS, CDR2 FQNEAQ. The CDR3: CASSPDSYNQPQHF. The CDR3 DNA reads as TGTGCCAGCAGCCCTGACAGCTACAATCAGCCCCAGCATTTT.

V and J are TRBV15 and TRBJ1-2; D is undetermined. V gave up 0 bases and J gave up 3 bases, with 14 bases separating them. This CDR3 is 16 amino acids long. From germline, CDR1 is LNHNV and CDR2 YYDKDF (reference sequence). The CDR3 DNA sequence: TGTGCCACCAGCAGAGATGCGGGTAGGAGCGACTATGGCTACACCTTC. Its protein is CATSRDAGRSDYGYTF.

This clonotype has a handful of counts. The chain is built from TRBV5-6 and TRBJ2-5, with 8 bases matching TRBD2. The CDR3 has 15 amino acids. V shed 1 base, J shed 5 bases, and the junction held 7 bases outside the gene matches. Germline V CDR1 and CDR2: SGHDT, YYEEEE. CDR3 protein: CASSLLGTSKETQYF. CDR3 nucleotide sequence: TGTGCCAGCAGCTTGCTGGGGACTAGTAAGGAGACCCAGTACTTC.

By share of the sample, this clonotype is medium-sized (0.01 to 0.1%). This chain uses TRBV2 with TRBJ1-4; the match to TRBD1 covers 7 bases. The CDR3 has 15 residues. CDR1 is SNHLY, CDR2 FYNNEI, per germline. V lost 6 bases to trimming and J lost 4 bases; unmatched junction nucleotides: 8. The CDR3 here is CASRDGTANNEKLFF. DNA of the CDR3: TGTGCCAGCAGGGACGGGACAGCCAATAATGAAAAACTGTTTTTT.

This chain joins TRBV9 and TRBJ2-7; D is perhaps TRBD1 (6 bases). CDR3 length: 15 residues. Looked up from germline, CDR1 is SGDLS and CDR2 is YYNGEE. Deletions cut 4 bases from V and 2 bases from J, with 16 bases between. For the CDR3, the DNA is TGTGCCAGCAGCACCCAGGGGACGGATGCCTACGAGCAGTACTTC. It codes for CASSTQGTDAYEQYF.